This is a list of T cell receptor beta chains from one sample in a study of lymphopenia after photon versus proton radiotherapy. Using immunoSEQ multiplex PCR, the repertoire was profiled, and TCRdb retains in-frame clones only, with some absent. The profile shows around 64,000 clones, less than 95% of them singletons. Sequences were derived from peripheral blood, sampled from a patient treated with photon-based radiotherapy. The receptors derive from a woman in her thirties or forties with cholangiocarcinoma. Each CDR3 is given with its conserved first and last residue. D genes are given only for firm matches. Part of the rows lack a size; the others show once, few, many or a class for expanded clones.

>13|.|TRBV5-6|.|TRBJ2-1
TGTGCCAGCAGCTTCCGGGGCCAGGAAGAGCAGTTCTTC
CASSFRGQEEQFF
>19|TRBD2|TRBV11-2|.|TRBJ2-6
TGTGCCAGCAGCCCCTCTGGTAGCGGGGGTGTCTCTGGGGCCAACGTCCTGACTTTC
CASSPSGSGGVSGANVLTF
>13|.|TRBV6-5|.|TRBJ1-1
TGTGCCAGCAGTATACGAAGAGGACCTGAAGCTTTCTTT
CASSIRRGPEAFF
>11|.|TRBV28|few|TRBJ1-4
TGTGCCAGCAGTTTAGGTGAAAAACTGTTTTTT
CASSLGEKLFF
>14|TRBD1|TRBV5-1|.|TRBJ1-5
TGCGCCAGCAGCTTGGGCGGGACAGACCAGCCCCAGCATTTT
CASSLGGTDQPQHF
>13|TRBD2|TRBV5-4|.|TRBJ2-7
TGTGCCAGCAGCTCGACTAGCGGGCCAGAGCAGTACTTC
CASSSTSGPEQYF
>17|TRBD2|TRBV27|once|TRBJ2-2
TGTGCCAGCAGTTTATCGACCGGGAGGGTAGGGCCCGGGGAGCTGTTTTTT
CASSLSTGRVGPGELFF
>15|TRBD2|TRBV6-4|.|TRBJ2-1
TGTGCCAGCAGTGACAGTGCGGGAGAAATACGGGAGCAGTTCTTC
CASSDSAGEIREQFF
>15|TRBD2|TRBV30|once|TRBJ2-7
TGTGCCTGGAGCCGGGGACTAGCGGGACTCTACGAGCAGTACTTC
CAWSRGLAGLYEQYF
>16|TRBD1|TRBV12-5|.|TRBJ1-2
TGTGCTAGTGGTTTGGTAGACAGGGGCTTCGACTATGGCTACACCTTC
CASGLVDRGFDYGYTF
>13|.|TRBV2|few|TRBJ1-2
TGTGCCACCCCGAATAGGGGTTTCGATGGCTACACCTTC
CATPNRGFDGYTF
>11|.|TRBV19|.|TRBJ1-1
TGTGCCAGTAGTATAGGCACTGAAGCTTTCTTT
CASSIGTEAFF
>22|.|TRBV30|.|TRBJ1-2
TGTGCCTGGAGTGTATCCCCCATCGTGTTGGGGGACCCCACCCGCGGTGATCATGGCTACACCTTC
CAWSVSPIVLGDPTRGDHGYTF
>13|TRBD1|TRBV18|.|TRBJ2-7
TGTGCCAGCTCGGCCAGGGGGATACACGAGCAGTACTTC
CASSARGIHEQYF
>14|.|TRBV9|.|TRBJ2-3
TGTGCCAGCAGCGTAGCAGGGTCGGCAGATACGCAGTATTTT
CASSVAGSADTQYF
>15|TRBD2|TRBV6-1|once|TRBJ2-7
TGTGCCAGCAGTGAAGGGCTAGCGGGGATCTACGAGCAGTACTTC
CASSEGLAGIYEQYF
>17|TRBD2|TRBV18|.|TRBJ2-5
TGTGCCAGCTCACCACTACCGGGACTAGCGACCAGAGAGACCCAGTACTTC
CASSPLPGLATRETQYF
>13|.|TRBV7-2|.|TRBJ1-2
TGTGCCAGCAGCTTAGTCCTCCCCTATGGCTACACCTTC
CASSLVLPYGYTF
>15|.|TRBV7-6|.|TRBJ2-3
TGTGCCAGCAGCTTATCGGGGCCCGGCACAGATACGCAGTATTTT
CASSLSGPGTDTQYF
>19|.|TRBV10-3|.|TRBJ1-2
TGTGCCATCAGTGACCTAAGGACAGTTGAGCAAGTTGCTAACTATGGCTACACCTTC
CAISDLRTVEQVANYGYTF
>12|.|TRBV6-1|.|TRBJ1-4
TGTGCCAGCAGTGAAGTTTCCGATTGGGTGTTTTTT
CASSEVSDWVFF
>15|.|TRBV7-9|.|TRBJ2-5
TGTGCCAGCAGCCTTGCTCTTGGCGCCCAAGAGACCCAGTACTTC
CASSLALGAQETQYF
>18|TRBD1|TRBV28|.|TRBJ1-1
TGTGCCAGCAGTCTTCCCCCCGGGACAGCCGCTAGAAACACTGAAGCTTTCTTT
CASSLPPGTAARNTEAFF
>17|TRBD1|TRBV4-1|.|TRBJ2-7
TGCGCCAGCAGCCAATTCTCCGGGACAGTCAGCTCCTACGAGCAGTACTTC
CASSQFSGTVSSYEQYF
>12|.|TRBV28|.|TRBJ1-6
TGTGCCAGCAGTTTACAGGTTTCACCCCTCCACTTT
CASSLQVSPLHF
>18|TRBD1|TRBV5-1|.|TRBJ2-6
TGCGCCAGCAGCTCTACCGGGACAGACCTCTCTGGGGCCAACGTCCTGACTTTC
CASSSTGTDLSGANVLTF
>11|.|TRBV29-1|.|TRBJ1-1
TGCAGCGTCGGGGGGCTTCTTGAAGCTTTCTTT
CSVGGLLEAFF
>12|.|TRBV2|.|TRBJ1-6
TGTGCCAGCAGTGGGGGTCGGCCACCCCTCCACTTT
CASSGGRPPLHF
>14|.|TRBV2|.|TRBJ2-1
TGTGCCAGCACCCTGGGGCGTGCGTACAATGAGCAGTTCTTC
CASTLGRAYNEQFF